This T cell receptor beta chain was recorded in a study of CD8+CD57+ T cells in acquired aplastic anemia. Study information: Yields of DNA that came from sorted CD4+ and CD8+ cells averaged about 3.3 ug. General study results and limits: Levels of CD8+ Simpson's diversity were not significantly distinct in patients versus controls.

This CDR3 has 18 residues. The germline gives CDR1 MDHEN, CDR2 SYDVKM. The trim removed 5 bases at V and 0 bases at J, leaving 11 bases unmatched. It was genomic DNA that served as the template for profiling TCR beta VDJ and CDR3. TCRdb re-called the reads with MiXCR, one entry per CDR3 protein. The sample holds roughly 160,000 distinct CDR3 sequences, 70% to 75% seen once. With regard to this clonotype: Its antigen is as yet unknown.

All sequencing subjects had displayed CD8+CD57+ cell expansion on flow cytometry. Sampling of blood occurred while the patients had still received no therapy. The rearrangement links TRBV28 to TRBJ2-1, with 9 bases that match TRBD2. The sequencing input was sorted CD4+, CD8+, or CD8+CD57+ T cells (not recorded which) from PBMCs. This sequence was found in a human donor with aplastic anemia. The CDR3 DNA is TGTGCCAGCAGTCCCCAATCTAGCGGGGTTAGCTCCTACAATGAGCAGTTCTTC. Translating it yields CASSPQSSGVSSYNEQFF. Full variable domain (outside the CDR3, taken from reference TRBV28 and TRBJ2-1): DVKVTQSSRYLVKRTGEKVFLECVQDMDHENMFWYRQDPGLGLRLIYFSYDVKMKEKGDIPEGYSVSREKKERFSLILESASTNQTSMYLCASSPQSSGVSSYNEQFFGPGTRLTVL.